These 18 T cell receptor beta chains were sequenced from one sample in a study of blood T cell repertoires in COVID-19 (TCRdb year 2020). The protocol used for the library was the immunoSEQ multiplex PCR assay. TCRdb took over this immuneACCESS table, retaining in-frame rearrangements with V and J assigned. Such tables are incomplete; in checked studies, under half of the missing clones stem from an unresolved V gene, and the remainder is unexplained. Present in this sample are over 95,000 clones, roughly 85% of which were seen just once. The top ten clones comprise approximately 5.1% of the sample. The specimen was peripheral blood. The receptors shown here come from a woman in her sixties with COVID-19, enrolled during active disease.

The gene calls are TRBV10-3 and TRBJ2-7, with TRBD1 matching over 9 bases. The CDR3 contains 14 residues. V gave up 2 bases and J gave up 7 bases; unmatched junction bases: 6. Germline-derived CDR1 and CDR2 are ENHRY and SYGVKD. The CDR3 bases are TGTGCCATCAGTGAGAGGGACAGGGCAACGGAGCAGTACTTC. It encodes CAISERDRATEQYF.

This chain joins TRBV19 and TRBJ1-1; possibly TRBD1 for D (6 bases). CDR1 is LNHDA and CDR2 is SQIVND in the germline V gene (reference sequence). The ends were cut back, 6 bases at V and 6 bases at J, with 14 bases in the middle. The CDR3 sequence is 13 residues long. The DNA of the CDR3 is TGTGCCAGTAGGAACCGGGACACTGCTGAAGCTTTCTTT. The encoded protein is CASRNRDTAEAFF. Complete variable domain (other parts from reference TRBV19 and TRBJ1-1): DGGITQSPKYLFRKEGQNVTLSCEQNLNHDAMYWYRQDPGQGLRLIYYSQIVNDFQKGDIAEGYSVSREKKESFPLTVTSAQKNPTAFYLCASRNRDTAEAFFGQGTRLTVV.

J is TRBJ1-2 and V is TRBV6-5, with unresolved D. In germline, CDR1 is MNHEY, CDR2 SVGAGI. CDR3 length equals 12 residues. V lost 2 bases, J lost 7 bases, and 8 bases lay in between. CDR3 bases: TGTGCCAGCAGTTACGATGGCCTTGGCTACACCTTC. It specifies CASSYDGLGYTF.

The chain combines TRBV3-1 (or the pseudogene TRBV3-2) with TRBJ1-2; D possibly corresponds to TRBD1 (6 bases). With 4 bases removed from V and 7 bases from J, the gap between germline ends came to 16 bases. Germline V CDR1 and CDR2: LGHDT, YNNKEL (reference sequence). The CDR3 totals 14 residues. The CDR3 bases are TGTGCCAGCAGCCTAACGGCACAGGGAATTGGCTACACCTTC. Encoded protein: CASSLTAQGIGYTF.

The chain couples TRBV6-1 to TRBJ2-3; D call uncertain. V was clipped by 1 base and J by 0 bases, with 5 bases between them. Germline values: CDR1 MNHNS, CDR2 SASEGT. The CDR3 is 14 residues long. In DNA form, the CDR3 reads TGTGCCAGCAGTGAAGACAGTAGCACAGATACGCAGTATTTT. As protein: CASSEDSSTDTQYF.

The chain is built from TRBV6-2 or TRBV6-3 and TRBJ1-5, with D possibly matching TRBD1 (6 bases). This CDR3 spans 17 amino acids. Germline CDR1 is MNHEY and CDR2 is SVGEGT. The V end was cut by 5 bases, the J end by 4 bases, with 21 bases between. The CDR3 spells CASSEVLFRGNNQPQHF. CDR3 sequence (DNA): TGTGCCAGCAGTGAGGTGTTATTCAGGGGCAATAATCAGCCCCAGCATTTT.

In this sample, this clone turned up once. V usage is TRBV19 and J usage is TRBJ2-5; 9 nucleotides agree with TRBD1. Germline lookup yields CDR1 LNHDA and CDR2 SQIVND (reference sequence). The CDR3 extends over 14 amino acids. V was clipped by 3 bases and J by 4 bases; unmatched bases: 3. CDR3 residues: CASSMLGQGETQYF. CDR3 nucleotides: TGTGCCAGTAGTATGTTGGGACAGGGAGAGACCCAGTACTTC.

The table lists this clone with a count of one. In DNA, the CDR3 is TGTGCCAGCAGCTTAGAAGCAAGGGGGCATGGCTACACCTTC. This translates into CASSLEARGHGYTF. The genes are TRBV7-9 and TRBJ1-2, with 7 nucleotides matching TRBD1. The CDR3 totals 14 residues. V was pared by 1 base and J by 6 bases, with 5 bases of the junction left unmatched. Per germline, CDR1 SEHNR and CDR2 FQNEAQ (reference sequence).

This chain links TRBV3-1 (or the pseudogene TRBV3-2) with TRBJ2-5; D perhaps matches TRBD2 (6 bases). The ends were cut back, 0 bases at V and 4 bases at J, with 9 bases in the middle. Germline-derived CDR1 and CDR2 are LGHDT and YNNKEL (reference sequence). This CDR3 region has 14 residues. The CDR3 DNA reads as TGTGCCAGCAGCCAAGAGGGCGGGGCAGAGACCCAGTACTTC. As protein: CASSQEGGAETQYF.

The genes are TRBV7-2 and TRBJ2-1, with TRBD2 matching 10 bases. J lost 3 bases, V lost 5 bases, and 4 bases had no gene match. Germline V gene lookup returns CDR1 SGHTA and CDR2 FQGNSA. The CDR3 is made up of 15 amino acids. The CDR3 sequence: CASSVTSGNYNEQFF. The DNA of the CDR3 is TGTGCCAGCAGCGTAACTAGCGGGAACTACAATGAGCAGTTCTTC.

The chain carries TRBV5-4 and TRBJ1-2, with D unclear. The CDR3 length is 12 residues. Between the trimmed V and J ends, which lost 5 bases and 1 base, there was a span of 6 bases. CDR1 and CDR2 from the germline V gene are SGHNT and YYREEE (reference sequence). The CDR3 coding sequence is TGTGCCAGCAGTTACATTAACTATGGCTACACCTTC. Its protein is CASSYINYGYTF.

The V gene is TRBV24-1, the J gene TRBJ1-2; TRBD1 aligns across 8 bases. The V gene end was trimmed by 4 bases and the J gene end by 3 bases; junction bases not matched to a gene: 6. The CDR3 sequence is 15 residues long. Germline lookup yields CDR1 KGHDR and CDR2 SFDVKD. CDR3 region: CATSESGQADYGYTF. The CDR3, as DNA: TGTGCCACCAGTGAGTCGGGACAGGCGGACTATGGCTACACCTTC.

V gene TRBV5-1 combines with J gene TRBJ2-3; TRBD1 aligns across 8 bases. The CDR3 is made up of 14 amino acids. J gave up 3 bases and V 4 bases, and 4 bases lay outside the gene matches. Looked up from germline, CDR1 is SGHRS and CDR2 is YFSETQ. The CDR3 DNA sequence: TGCGCCAGCAGCCTGGGACAGGTGACAGATACGCAGTATTTT. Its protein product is CASSLGQVTDTQYF.

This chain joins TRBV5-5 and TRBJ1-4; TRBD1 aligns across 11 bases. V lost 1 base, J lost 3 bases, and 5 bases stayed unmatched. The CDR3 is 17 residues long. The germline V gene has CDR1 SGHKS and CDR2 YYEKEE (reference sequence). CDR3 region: CASSLYGTGGPNEKLFF. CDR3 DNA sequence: TGTGCCAGCAGCTTGTATGGGACAGGGGGACCTAATGAAAAACTGTTTTTT.

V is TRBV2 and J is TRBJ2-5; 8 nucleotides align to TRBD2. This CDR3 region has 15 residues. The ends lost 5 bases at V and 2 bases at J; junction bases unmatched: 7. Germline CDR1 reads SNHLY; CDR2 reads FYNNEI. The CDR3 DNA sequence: TGTGCCAGCAGTCGGGGGGGTCTGTGGCAAGAGACCCAGTACTTC. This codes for CASSRGGLWQETQYF.

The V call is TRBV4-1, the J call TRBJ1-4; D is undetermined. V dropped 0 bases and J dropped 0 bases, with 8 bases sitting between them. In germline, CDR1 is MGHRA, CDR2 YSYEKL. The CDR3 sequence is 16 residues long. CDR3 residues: CASSQEMAATNEKLFF. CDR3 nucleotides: TGCGCCAGCAGCCAAGAGATGGCAGCAACTAATGAAAAACTGTTTTTT.

The CDR3 nucleotides read TGTGCCAGCTCACCCTCAGATACGCAGTATTTT. It is translated as CASSPSDTQYF. V gene TRBV18 combines with J gene TRBJ2-3; D unresolved. V was clipped by 3 bases and J by 4 bases, with 2 bases between them. CDR3 length: 11 residues. Germline CDR1 is KGHSH and CDR2 is LQKENI.

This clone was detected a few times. The CDR3 protein is CASSRDRDNTEAFF. The CDR3 DNA reads as TGTGCCAGCAGCCGGGACAGAGACAACACTGAAGCTTTCTTT. This chain uses TRBV5-4 with TRBJ1-1, with 7 bases fitting TRBD1. With 4 bases clipped from V and 2 bases from J, the junction kept 5 bases outside the gene matches. The CDR3 loop spans 14 amino acids. The germline V gene encodes CDR1 SGHNT and CDR2 YYREEE (reference sequence).